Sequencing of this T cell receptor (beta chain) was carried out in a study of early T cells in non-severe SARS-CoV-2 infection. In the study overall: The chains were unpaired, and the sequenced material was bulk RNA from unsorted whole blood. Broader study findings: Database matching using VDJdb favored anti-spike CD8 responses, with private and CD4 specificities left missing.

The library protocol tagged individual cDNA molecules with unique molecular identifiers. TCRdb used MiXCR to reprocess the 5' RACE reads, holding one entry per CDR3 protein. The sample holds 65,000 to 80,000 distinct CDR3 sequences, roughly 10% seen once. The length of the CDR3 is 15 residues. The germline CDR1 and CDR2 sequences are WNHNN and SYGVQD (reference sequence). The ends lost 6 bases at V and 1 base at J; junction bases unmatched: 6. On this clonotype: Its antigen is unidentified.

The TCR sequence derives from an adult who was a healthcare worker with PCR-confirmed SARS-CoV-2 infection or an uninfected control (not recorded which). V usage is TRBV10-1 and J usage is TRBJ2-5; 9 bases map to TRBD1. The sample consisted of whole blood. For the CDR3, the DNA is TGCGCCAGCAGCCCCGGGACAGGGAGCCAAGAGACCCAGTACTTC. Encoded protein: CASSPGTGSQETQYF.